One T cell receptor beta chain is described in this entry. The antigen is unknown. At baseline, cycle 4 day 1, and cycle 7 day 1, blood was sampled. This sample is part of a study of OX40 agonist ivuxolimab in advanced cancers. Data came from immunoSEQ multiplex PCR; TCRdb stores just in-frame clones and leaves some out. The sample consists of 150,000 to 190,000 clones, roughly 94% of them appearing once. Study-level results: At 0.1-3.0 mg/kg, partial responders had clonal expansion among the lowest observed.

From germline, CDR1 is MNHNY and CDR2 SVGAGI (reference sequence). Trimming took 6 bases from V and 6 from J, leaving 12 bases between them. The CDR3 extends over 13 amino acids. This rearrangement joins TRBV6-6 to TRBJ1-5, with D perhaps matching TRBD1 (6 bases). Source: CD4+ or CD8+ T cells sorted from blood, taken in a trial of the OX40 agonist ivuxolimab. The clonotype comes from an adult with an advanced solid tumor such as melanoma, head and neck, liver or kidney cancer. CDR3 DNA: TGTGCCAGCAGCACACAGGGTCGTCAGCCCCAGCATTTT. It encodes CASSTQGRQPQHF.